The 7 T cell receptor beta chains given below trace back to one sample, sequenced in a study of radiation and T cells in renal cell carcinoma. Stated time point: blood 2 weeks post-SBRT. Treatment defined: 15 Gy SBRT to primary tumor, nephrectomy 4 weeks later. Produced via immunoSEQ multiplex PCR; TCRdb's table is partial and in-frame only. The sample shows about 130,000 clones, around 80% of them seen only once. The sequencing here drew on blood, taken from a patient whose treatment included radiotherapy and nephrectomy. These receptors all come from a man in his fifties with renal cell carcinoma.

The chain employs TRBV6-5 and TRBJ2-5; D perhaps matches TRBD1 (6 bases). The germline V gene encodes CDR1 MNHEY and CDR2 SVGAGI. The CDR3 is 14 amino acids. V was trimmed by 0 bases and J by 5 bases, leaving 10 bases between them. CDR3 loop: CASSYSGAPETQYF. In DNA form, the CDR3 reads TGTGCCAGCAGTTACTCGGGGGCGCCGGAGACCCAGTACTTC.

The chain links TRBV19 to TRBJ1-5; D unclear. Germline V gives CDR1 LNHDA, CDR2 SQIVND (reference sequence). Deletions cut 7 bases from V and 4 bases from J, with 11 bases between. The length of the CDR3 is 13 residues. The CDR3 bases are TGTGCCAGTACCATTGGAGGGAATCAGCCCCAGCATTTT. It yields the protein CASTIGGNQPQHF.

This clone was counted between two and nine times. CDR3 DNA sequence: TGTGCCAGCAGTTCAAATCCGTCCGAGCAGTACTTC. This sequence encodes CASSSNPSEQYF. This sequence joins TRBV7-2 and TRBJ2-7; D gene ambiguous. Germline V CDR1 and CDR2: SGHTA, FQGNSA. V lost 6 bases and J 6 bases, leaving 12 bases between the germline ends. This CDR3 region has 12 residues.

The chain links TRBV2 to TRBJ2-5; D not resolved. The CDR3 sequence is 12 residues long. V was cut by 4 bases and J by 6 bases, with 9 bases left in between. CDR1 SNHLY and CDR2 FYNNEI come from the germline V gene. The CDR3 spells CASSGVGKTQYF. As DNA, the CDR3 is TGTGCCAGCAGTGGGGTGGGAAAGACCCAGTACTTC.

The gene calls are TRBV7-9 and TRBJ1-1; 7 positions match TRBD1. The CDR3 runs 14 residues. V trimming: 5 bases; J trimming: 10 bases; junction bases outside the gene matches: 13. Per germline, CDR1 SEHNR and CDR2 FQNEAQ (reference sequence). The CDR3 DNA reads as TGTGCCAGCAGCGTGGTGGCAGGGGGTAGTTCAGCTTTCTTT. This gives the protein CASSVVAGGSSAFF.

This clone was counted a few times. The J gene is TRBJ2-5, the V gene TRBV7-9; a weak D match, TRBD2 (5 bases). V was trimmed by 1 base and J by 2 bases, leaving 14 bases between them. The germline V gene encodes CDR1 SEHNR and CDR2 FQNEAQ (reference sequence). The CDR3 spans 16 residues. This CDR3 reads CASSLGPSRVQETQYF. The CDR3 DNA is TGTGCCAGCAGCTTAGGGCCCTCGCGGGTGCAAGAGACCCAGTACTTC.

V gene TRBV11-2 combines with J gene TRBJ2-7; D is unresolved. V lost 0 bases to trimming and J lost 2 bases, with 8 bases between them. CDR3 size: 14 residues. Germline CDR1 SGHAT, CDR2 FQNNGV. The CDR3 bases are TGTGCCAGCAGCTTAGACAGGTACGCCTACGAGCAGTACTTC. Its translation: CASSLDRYAYEQYF. The entire variable domain, with the rest obtained from reference TRBV11-2 and TRBJ2-7, is as follows: EAGVAQSPRYKIIEKRQSVAFWCNPISGHATLYWYQQILGQGPKLLIQFQNNGVVDDSQLPKDRFSAERLKGVDSTLKIQPAKLEDSAVYLCASSLDRYAYEQYFGPGTRLTVT.